The rows below give T cell receptor beta chains drawn from one sample of a study of blood T cell repertoires in COVID-19. The table came from immunoSEQ multiplex PCR; TCRdb's copy has only in-frame clones and leaves some out. The profile shows 250,000 to 300,000 clones, 80% to 90% of them singletons. The material sequenced was peripheral blood. These receptors were collected from a woman aged 70-85 years with acute or convalescent COVID-19. CDR3s include the opening cysteine and the closing phenylalanine or tryptophan. Each record gives: V gene, D gene, J gene, clone size, CDR3 DNA, CDR3 protein. D genes are given only for firm matches. Size is stated for part of the rows, as once, few or many counts, or as a class when the clone is expanded.

>TRBV27|TRBD1|TRBJ2-6|few
TGTGCCAGCGGAAGACAGGGCTTCTACTCTGGGGCCAACGTCCTGACTTTC
CASGRQGFYSGANVLTF
>TRBV7-9|.|TRBJ2-1|.
TGTGCCAGCAGCCCATGGACACTAAACAATGAGCAGTTCTTC
CASSPWTLNNEQFF
>TRBV3-1/TRBV3-2|.|TRBJ1-4|.
TGTGCCAGCAGCCAAGGACAGGTAGCCGAAAAACTGTTTTTT
CASSQGQVAEKLFF
>TRBV4-2|TRBD2|TRBJ2-7|.
TGTGCCAGCAGCCAAGTGGCTGGCGGGGGGTCCTACGAGCAGTACTTC
CASSQVAGGGSYEQYF
>TRBV5-1|.|TRBJ1-2|.
TGCGCCAGCAGCTGGGGGGGTCCTAACTATGGCTACACCTTC
CASSWGGPNYGYTF
>TRBV4-1|.|TRBJ2-6|.
TGCGCCAGCAGCCCCCAGCGGTCTGGGGCCAACGTCCTGACTTTC
CASSPQRSGANVLTF
>TRBV5-1|TRBD1|TRBJ2-7|.
TGCGCCAGCAGCGTGGGACAGGGGCCAACCTACGAGCAGTACTTC
CASSVGQGPTYEQYF
>TRBV30|TRBD2|TRBJ2-2|.
TGTGCCTGGAGTGTGGGGGGGTCCACCGGGGAGCTGTTTTTT
CAWSVGGSTGELFF
>TRBV18|TRBD2|TRBJ2-3|.
TGTGCCAGCTCAGGACTAGGGAGAACAGATACGCAGTATTTT
CASSGLGRTDTQYF
>TRBV6-5|TRBD1|TRBJ1-1|.
TGTGCCAGCAGTTACTTATACCAGGGGGCTGAAGCTTTCTTT
CASSYLYQGAEAFF
>TRBV5-5|.|TRBJ1-1|.
TGTGCCAGCAGCTTGGGGGCGTCAGCTTTCTTT
CASSLGASAFF
>TRBV11-3|TRBD1|TRBJ2-1|.
TGTGCCAGCAGCCGAGACAGGGATCGGAAGCAGTTCTTC
CASSRDRDRKQFF
>TRBV6-5|.|TRBJ2-7|.
TGTGCCAGCAGTTACGCAGCGCCGGGGTACGAGCAGTACTTC
CASSYAAPGYEQYF
>TRBV7-2|.|TRBJ1-4|.
TGTGCCAGCAGCTTAGGGCAGGGTACTAATGAAAAACTGTTTTTT
CASSLGQGTNEKLFF
>TRBV3-1/TRBV3-2|.|TRBJ1-5|.
TGTGCCAGCAGCCAAGGTTGGGGGACATATAGCAATCAGCCCCAGCATTTT
CASSQGWGTYSNQPQHF
>TRBV15|TRBD1|TRBJ2-3|.
TGTGCCACCACTCCGGGACAGGGGGTGTTGGCTGCGCAGTATTTT
CATTPGQGVLAAQYF
>TRBV29-1|.|TRBJ1-3|once
TGCAGCGCCCGCCCGGGAGGGCCCTCTGGAAACACCATATATTTT
CSARPGGPSGNTIYF
>TRBV27|.|TRBJ2-5|.
TGTGCCAGCAGTTCACCGAACCGGTTAGGAGCCCAGTACTTC
CASSSPNRLGAQYF
>TRBV19|.|TRBJ1-5|.
TGTGCCAGTGGGAGCTGGCGCACAAGCAATCAGCCCCAGCATTTT
CASGSWRTSNQPQHF
>TRBV29-1|.|TRBJ1-1|.
TGCAGCGTTGACACCGTTGGTTCGGGGAACACTGAAGCTTTCTTT
CSVDTVGSGNTEAFF
>TRBV6-1|.|TRBJ2-6|.
TGTGCCAGCAGTGAGAGGGCCGGTAGTCTGGGGGCCAACGTCCTGACTTTC
CASSERAGSLGANVLTF
>TRBV4-1|.|TRBJ1-6|.
TGCGCCAGCAGGCTACAGGGTATGGATAATTCACCCCTCCACTTT
CASRLQGMDNSPLHF
>TRBV6-2/TRBV6-3|TRBD2|TRBJ2-1|.
TGTGCCAGCAGTTTTGGACTAGCGAACAATGAGCAGTTCTTC
CASSFGLANNEQFF
>TRBV5-1|.|TRBJ1-2|.
TGCGCCAGCAGCGCGAGCCCCACTAACTATGGCTACACCTTC
CASSASPTNYGYTF
>TRBV30|TRBD2|TRBJ2-1|.
TGTGCCTGGAGTGGGGGGGGGACTGAGCAGTTCTTC
CAWSGGGTEQFF
>TRBV5-4|.|TRBJ1-5|.
TGTGCCAGCAGCCTAGACCATTCTCCGCCCCAGCATTTT
CASSLDHSPPQHF
>TRBV6-6|TRBD1|TRBJ2-7|.
TGTGCCAGCAGTTACTCGGGACAGGGTTACGAGCAGTACTTC
CASSYSGQGYEQYF
>TRBV5-8|.|TRBJ1-6|.
TGTGCCAGCAGCTTCTCGGGAGCGAGGAATTCACCCCTCCACTTT
CASSFSGARNSPLHF
>TRBV19|TRBD2|TRBJ2-3|.
TGTGCCAGTAGTGGAAGCGGGGGGATCACAGATACGCAGTATTTT
CASSGSGGITDTQYF
>TRBV5-1|.|TRBJ1-5|.
TGCGCCAGCAGCTTAGCAGGGGACAAGCCCCAGCATTTT
CASSLAGDKPQHF
>TRBV7-9|TRBD2|TRBJ2-1|.
TGTGCCAGCAGCCCTGTACCCTTCGAGCGGGGGGGCAATGAGCAGTTCTTC
CASSPVPFERGGNEQFF
>TRBV6-6|TRBD1|TRBJ2-1|.
TGTGCCAGCAGTCGCGACAGGGGCTCCTACAATGAGCAGTTCTTC
CASSRDRGSYNEQFF